The next 25 T cell receptor beta chains were all read from a single sample in a study of shared clonotypes between healthy human individuals. Generated by immunoSEQ multiplex PCR, the TCRdb table keeps only in-frame clones and is missing some. This sample carries a few million clones, around nine tenths of them seen once, and the ten largest clones take over 0.12%. Sequences were obtained from naive CD4+ T cells sorted from blood. Subset indicated: CD45RA+ positively selected. These receptors were collected from a man younger than 35 in good health.

Points on this clone: Other DNA sequences within the sample encode an identical CDR3. The gene calls are TRBV29-1 and TRBJ2-7; D unclear. This CDR3 is 13 amino acids long. Per the germline V gene, CDR1 is SQVTM and CDR2 is ANQGSEA. V lost 4 bases and J 2 bases, leaving 12 bases between the germline ends. CDR3 DNA: TGCAGCGTTGGTGGCAGGCTGACCTACGAGCAGTACTTC. Its translation is CSVGGRLTYEQYF.

J is TRBJ1-2 and V is TRBV5-1, with TRBD1 matching 7 bases. The CDR3 runs to 14 residues. Germline V gene lookup returns CDR1 SGHRS and CDR2 YFSETQ. J lost 6 bases, V lost 4 bases, and 9 bases had no gene match. The CDR3 DNA is TGCGCCAGCAGCGCTACGGGACAGCCTGATGGCTACACCTTC. This codes for CASSATGQPDGYTF. The entire variable domain, with the rest obtained from reference TRBV5-1 and TRBJ1-2, is as follows: KAGVTQTPRYLIKTRGQQVTLSCSPISGHRSVSWYQQTPGQGLQFLFEYFSETQRNKGNFPGRFSGRQFSNSRSEMNVSTLELGDSALYLCASSATGQPDGYTFGSGTRLTVV.

As to this clone: This specimen includes other DNA sequences encoding the same CDR3. The chain carries TRBV7-2 and TRBJ2-7; 12 nucleotides line up with TRBD2. V was clipped by 4 bases and J by 2 bases; unmatched bases: 3. The CDR3 is 15 amino acids. Germline V gives CDR1 SGHTA, CDR2 FQGNSA. CDR3 in DNA: TGTGCCAGCAGCTCGACTAGCGGGGGTACCTACGAGCAGTACTTC. Amino acids: CASSSTSGGTYEQYF.

Of note for this clone: Other DNA sequences in this sample translate to the same CDR3. The rearrangement uses TRBV2 and TRBJ1-2; a weak D match, TRBD1 (5 bases). The ends were cut back, 6 bases at V and 5 bases at J, with 10 bases in the middle. Germline-derived CDR1 and CDR2 are SNHLY and FYNNEI. The CDR3 sequence is 12 residues long. As DNA, the CDR3 is TGTGCCAGCAGAGACAGAGGGTATGGCTACACCTTC. The encoded protein is CASRDRGYGYTF.

V gene TRBV28 combines with J gene TRBJ1-2; possible D gene TRBD1, 6 bases. This CDR3 region has 15 residues. Germline CDR1 reads MDHEN; CDR2 reads SYDVKM. The V and J ends lost 1 base and 2 bases respectively, with 11 bases between them. CDR3 in DNA: TGTGCCAGCAGTTTATCGCAGGGGCCCAACTATGGCTACACCTTC. It translates to CASSLSQGPNYGYTF.

For this clone: No DNA is shown, since the ends of the CDR3 on it are uncertain; the CDR3 is the one TCRdb lists. This sequence joins TRBV28 and TRBJ1-2; TRBD1, as called in the table, went unchecked against the DNA. CDR1 and CDR2 from the germline V gene are MDHEN and SYDVKM. Ends included, the CDR3 has 13 residues. CDR3 in amino acids: CASSSSTGLGYTF.

The chain is built from TRBV5-1 and TRBJ1-2, with no clear D. Trimming took off 0 bases at V and 0 bases at J, with 9 bases between the two ends. From germline, CDR1 is SGHRS and CDR2 YFSETQ. The CDR3 runs 15 residues. CDR3 DNA sequence: TGCGCCAGCAGCTTGGTTGCGGGGACTAACTATGGCTACACCTTC. Translating it yields CASSLVAGTNYGYTF.

This sequence joins TRBV2 and TRBJ2-7, with D perhaps matching TRBD1 (5 bases). Germline V gene lookup returns CDR1 SNHLY and CDR2 FYNNEI. The CDR3 length is 16 residues. Between the trimmed V and J ends, which lost 2 bases and 0 bases, there was a span of 14 bases. The CDR3 is CASSEILTEVSYEQYF. DNA of the CDR3: TGTGCCAGCAGTGAAATCCTGACAGAGGTCTCCTACGAGCAGTACTTC.

This chain joins TRBV7-2 and TRBJ2-2; 8 nucleotides align to TRBD2. V trimming: 3 bases; J trimming: 6 bases; junction bases outside the gene matches: 9. This CDR3 has 16 residues. Germline CDR1 and CDR2: SGHTA and FQGNSA. CDR3 region: CASSFPRTSLAGELFF. The CDR3, as DNA: TGTGCCAGCAGCTTCCCCAGGACTAGCTTAGCCGGGGAGCTGTTTTTT.

The J gene is TRBJ1-6, the V gene TRBV5-4, with 7 nucleotides matching TRBD1. The CDR3 contains 15 residues. Germline V gene sequence: CDR1 SGHNT, CDR2 YYREEE (reference sequence). Trimming took 1 base from V and 10 from J; bases not matched to a gene: 8. Written as DNA, the CDR3 is TGTGCCAGCAGCTTGAGTAGAACAGGGGAATCACCCCTCCACTTT. Residues: CASSLSRTGESPLHF. The entire variable domain, with the rest obtained from reference TRBV5-4 and TRBJ1-6, is as follows: ETGVTQSPTHLIKTRGQQVTLRCSSQSGHNTVSWYQQALGQGPQFIFQYYREEENGRGNFPPRFSGLQFPNYSSELNVNALELDDSALYLCASSLSRTGESPLHFGNGTRLTVT.

The rearrangement joins TRBV7-2 to TRBJ2-1, with 8 bases lining up with TRBD1. V was clipped by 4 bases and J by 9 bases; unmatched bases: 5. The germline CDR1 and CDR2 sequences are SGHTA and FQGNSA. The CDR3 length is 13 residues. The CDR3 sequence is CASSSDRGGEQFF. In nucleotides, the CDR3 is TGTGCCAGCAGCTCCGACAGGGGCGGTGAGCAGTTCTTC.

The J gene is TRBJ2-5, the V gene TRBV4-1; D is ambiguous. CDR1 MGHRA and CDR2 YSYEKL come from the germline V gene. The ends were cut back, 1 base at V and 4 bases at J, with 16 bases in the middle. There are 16 residues in the CDR3. CDR3 sequence (DNA): TGCGCCAGCAGCCAAGGATACGGACCCCCGGGAGAGACCCAGTACTTC. Residues: CASSQGYGPPGETQYF.

The rearrangement links TRBV19 to TRBJ1-1, with D possibly being TRBD1 (5 bases). V lost 1 base to trimming and J lost 5 bases, with 14 bases between them. The germline V gene has CDR1 LNHDA and CDR2 SQIVND (reference sequence). The CDR3 has 15 amino acids. Here the CDR3 reads CASSIGGRAGTEAFF. The CDR3 coding sequence is TGTGCCAGTAGTATAGGAGGCAGGGCAGGGACTGAAGCTTTCTTT.

The rearrangement joins TRBV5-4 to TRBJ2-3, with no clear D. This CDR3 contains 13 residues. Germline lookup yields CDR1 SGHNT and CDR2 YYREEE (reference sequence). V lost 4 bases and J lost 6, with 12 bases in between. The CDR3 sequence is CASSTPNSDTQYF. Written as DNA, the CDR3 is TGTGCCAGCAGCACCCCGAATAGTGATACGCAGTATTTT.

The chain joins TRBV10-3 to TRBJ2-3, with no clear D. Trimming removed 8 bases at V and 0 bases at J, with 12 bases between. The CDR3 runs to 14 residues. The germline gives CDR1 ENHRY, CDR2 SYGVKD. This chain's CDR3 is CAISNQGSTDTQYF. The CDR3 bases are TGTGCCATCTCGAACCAAGGAAGCACAGATACGCAGTATTTT.

The CDR3 loop is CASSRGTGGNTEAFF. CDR3 nucleotides: TGCGCCAGCAGCCGCGGGACAGGGGGTAACACTGAAGCTTTCTTT. The rearrangement joins TRBV5-1 to TRBJ1-1, with 11 bases that match TRBD1. After removal of 4 bases from V and 2 bases from J, the junction contained 4 bases not matched to a gene. This CDR3 is 15 amino acids long. Looked up from germline, CDR1 is SGHRS and CDR2 is YFSETQ.

Worth noting for this clone: This same CDR3 is encoded by further DNA sequences in the sample. The V call is TRBV2, the J call TRBJ2-7; the D is unclear. This CDR3 is 12 amino acids long. V was clipped by 2 bases and J by 3 bases, with 5 bases between them. Germline assignment: CDR1 SNHLY and CDR2 FYNNEI. The CDR3 region is CASSETGYEQYF. Here the CDR3 DNA reads TGTGCCAGCAGTGAAACGGGCTACGAGCAGTACTTC.

This chain connects TRBV30 to TRBJ1-1; 8 bases match TRBD1. The CDR3 runs 13 residues. Germline assignment: CDR1 GTSNPN and CDR2 SVGIG (reference sequence). With 5 bases clipped from V and 5 bases from J, the junction kept 7 bases outside the gene matches. DNA of the CDR3: TGTGCCTGGGTACAGGGGGGTGTGACTGAAGCTTTCTTT. It yields the protein CAWVQGGVTEAFF. Looking up the rest from reference TRBV30 and TRBJ1-1 gives the full variable domain: SQTIHQWPATLVQPVGSPLSLECTVEGTSNPNLYWYRQAAGRGLQLLFYSVGIGQISSEVPQNLSASRPQDRQFILSSKKLLLSDSGFYLCAWVQGGVTEAFFGQGTRLTVV.

The chain has TRBV5-1 and TRBJ1-2; 9 bases match TRBD1. Germline V lookup: CDR1 SGHRS, CDR2 YFSETQ. V lost 2 bases to trimming and J lost 8 bases; unmatched junction nucleotides: 10. The CDR3 consists of 15 residues. The CDR3 loop reads CASSFGPGQGQGYTF. The CDR3 DNA reads TGCGCCAGCAGCTTTGGTCCGGGACAGGGTCAGGGCTACACCTTC. The full variable domain, its missing parts supplied by reference TRBV5-1 and TRBJ1-2, is KAGVTQTPRYLIKTRGQQVTLSCSPISGHRSVSWYQQTPGQGLQFLFEYFSETQRNKGNFPGRFSGRQFSNSRSEMNVSTLELGDSALYLCASSFGPGQGQGYTFGSGTRLTVV.

The genes are TRBV18 and TRBJ1-5; D not certain. The CDR3 spans 14 residues. The germline V gene has CDR1 KGHSH and CDR2 LQKENI. Trimming removed 2 bases from V and 0 bases from J, with 5 bases in between. The CDR3 loop is CASSPGNSNQPQHF. Written as DNA, the CDR3 is TGTGCCAGCTCACCAGGGAATAGCAATCAGCCCCAGCATTTT.

This CDR3 reads CASNLATGGTQYF. For the CDR3, the DNA is TGTGCCAGCAACCTGGCCACAGGGGGCACGCAGTATTTT. The V gene is TRBV28, the J gene TRBJ2-3; 9 bases are a match to TRBD1. Germline trimming cut 7 bases from V and 9 bases from J; bases unmatched to any gene: 8. Germline CDR1 MDHEN, CDR2 SYDVKM. The length of the CDR3 is 13 residues.

The gene calls are TRBV19 and TRBJ1-2, with 8 bases identical to TRBD1. The germline V gene has CDR1 LNHDA and CDR2 SQIVND (reference sequence). V gave up 7 bases and J gave up 4 bases; unmatched junction bases: 14. This CDR3 contains 16 residues. The CDR3 DNA follows: TGTGCCAGTAACGTGGGATTGACAGGGGCTTCCTATGGCTACACCTTC. This codes for CASNVGLTGASYGYTF. The full variable domain, in which reference TRBV19 and TRBJ1-2 provide the parts outside the CDR3, is DGGITQSPKYLFRKEGQNVTLSCEQNLNHDAMYWYRQDPGQGLRLIYYSQIVNDFQKGDIAEGYSVSREKKESFPLTVTSAQKNPTAFYLCASNVGLTGASYGYTFGSGTRLTVV.

The gene calls are TRBV6-5 and TRBJ2-2, with D perhaps TRBD2 (7 bases). The germline V gene has CDR1 MNHEY and CDR2 SVGAGI. V lost 2 bases and J lost 1, with 11 bases in between. The CDR3 extends over 16 amino acids. DNA of the CDR3: TGTGCCAGCAGTTACCGGGGGGCGGTGAACACCGGGGAGCTGTTTTTT. Translating it yields CASSYRGAVNTGELFF.

J is TRBJ1-3 and V is TRBV6-1; D is undetermined. Per the germline V gene, CDR1 is MNHNS and CDR2 is SASEGT. The V gene lost 10 bases and the J gene lost 0 bases, with 13 bases spanning the gap. The CDR3 is 14 amino acids. CDR3 nucleotides: TGTGCCACTACCCCCGGACCCTCTGGAAACACCATATATTTT. Translation: CATTPGPSGNTIYF.

The chain carries TRBV10-1 and TRBJ1-3; D remains unclear. Germline V gives CDR1 WNHNN, CDR2 SYGVQD (reference sequence). Trimming took off 3 bases at V and 7 bases at J, with 7 bases between the two ends. The length of the CDR3 is 12 residues. Here the CDR3 reads CASSDLENTIYF. Here the CDR3 DNA reads TGCGCCAGCAGTGACCTAGAGAACACCATATATTTT.